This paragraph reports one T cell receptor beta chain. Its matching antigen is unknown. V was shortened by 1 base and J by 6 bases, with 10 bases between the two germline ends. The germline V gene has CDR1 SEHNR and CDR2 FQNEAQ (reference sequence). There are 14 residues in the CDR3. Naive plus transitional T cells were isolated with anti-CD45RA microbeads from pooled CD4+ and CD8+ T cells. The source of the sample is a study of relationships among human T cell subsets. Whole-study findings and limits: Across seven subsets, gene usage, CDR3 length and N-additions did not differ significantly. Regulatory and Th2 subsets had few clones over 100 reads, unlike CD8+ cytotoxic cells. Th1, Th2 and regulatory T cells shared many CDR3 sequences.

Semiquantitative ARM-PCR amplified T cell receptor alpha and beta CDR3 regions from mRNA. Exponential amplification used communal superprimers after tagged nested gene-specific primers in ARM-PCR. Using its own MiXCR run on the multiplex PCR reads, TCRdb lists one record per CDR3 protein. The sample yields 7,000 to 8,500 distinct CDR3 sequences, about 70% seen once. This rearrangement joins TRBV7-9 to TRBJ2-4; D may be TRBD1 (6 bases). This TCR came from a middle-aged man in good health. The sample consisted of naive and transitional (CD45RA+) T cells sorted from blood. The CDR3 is CASSLGQGRNIQYF. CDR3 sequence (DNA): TGTGCCAGCAGCTTAGGGCAGGGGAGAAACATTCAGTACTTC.